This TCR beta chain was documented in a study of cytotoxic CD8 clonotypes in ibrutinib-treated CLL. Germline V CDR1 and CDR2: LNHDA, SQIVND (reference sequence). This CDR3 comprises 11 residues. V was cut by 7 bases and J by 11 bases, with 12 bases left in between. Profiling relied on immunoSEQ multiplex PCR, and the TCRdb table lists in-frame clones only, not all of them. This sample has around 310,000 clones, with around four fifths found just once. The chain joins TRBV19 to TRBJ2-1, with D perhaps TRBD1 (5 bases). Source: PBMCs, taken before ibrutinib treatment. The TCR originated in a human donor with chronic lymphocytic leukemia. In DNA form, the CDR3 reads TGTGCCAGTAAAACAGGCTTAAAGCAGTTCTTC. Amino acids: CASKTGLKQFF.